Below, one T cell receptor beta chain is given with its context. What it binds is unknown. This sample is part of a study of Siglec-9 on CD8 T cells in melanoma. General study results and limits: An effector memory CD8+ subset marked by Siglec-9 reportedly appeared to gather in melanoma.

TCRdb's table, derived via immunoSEQ multiplex PCR, lists solely in-frame clones and lacks some. There are 30,000 to 45,000 clones in the sample; 80% to 85% occur only once, and over 1.5% lies in the top ten. Germline CDR1 LNHDA, CDR2 SQIVND (reference sequence). CDR3 length equals 15 residues. V dropped 3 bases and J dropped 6 bases, with 18 bases sitting between them. The clonotype comes from a human donor in good health. Sequencing was carried out using Siglec-9- CD8+ T cells sorted from blood. The gene calls are TRBV19 and TRBJ2-7; possibly TRBD2 for D (6 bases). Here the CDR3 reads CASSIDDSRAGEQYF. The CDR3 DNA reads TGTGCCAGTAGTATTGACGATAGCCGAGCGGGCGAGCAGTACTTC.